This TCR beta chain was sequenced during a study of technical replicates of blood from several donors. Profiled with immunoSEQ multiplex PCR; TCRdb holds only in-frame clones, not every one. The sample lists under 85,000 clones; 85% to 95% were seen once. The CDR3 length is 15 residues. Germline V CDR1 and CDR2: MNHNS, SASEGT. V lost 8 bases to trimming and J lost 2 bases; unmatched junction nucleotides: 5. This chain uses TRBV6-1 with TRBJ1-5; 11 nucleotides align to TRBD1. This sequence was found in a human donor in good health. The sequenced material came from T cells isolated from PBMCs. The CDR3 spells CASLWTGGGNQPQHF. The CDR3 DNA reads TGTGCCAGCCTATGGACAGGGGGCGGCAATCAGCCCCAGCATTTT.